This T cell receptor beta chain was observed in a study of T cell responses to AZD1222 COVID-19 vaccine. Study-wide results and limits: Females outnumbered males among donors, who were mostly white British; clonal diversity was possibly underestimated. Vaccine-related CD4 TCRs covered spike, predominating at 160-218 and 743-854.

Remarks on this clone: The antigen is unknown. The sample carries other DNA sequences with the same CDR3.

Method: immunoSEQ multiplex PCR; TCRdb's copy keeps in-frame clones and lacks some. The sample has approximately 120,000 clones, roughly nine tenths seen once. Trimming cost V 1 base and J 4 bases, with 5 bases left between them. The CDR3 runs to 13 residues. The V gene's germline CDR1 is LGHDT and CDR2 YNNKEL (reference sequence). The chain recombines TRBV3-1 (or the pseudogene TRBV3-2) with TRBJ1-3, with no clear D. The sample in question was peripheral blood, obtained 28 days after the second AZD1222 dose. The receptor's source is an adult who received the AZD1222 COVID-19 vaccine. The CDR3 DNA sequence: TGTGCCAGCAGCCAAGCGCGGGGAAACACCATATATTTT. Translated, it gives CASSQARGNTIYF.